The rows below give T cell receptor beta chains drawn from one sample of a study of blood T cell repertoires in COVID-19. TCRdb's copy holds only in-frame clones and misses some; the assay was immunoSEQ multiplex PCR. This table has about 200,000 clones, about nine tenths appearing once. Material for sequencing was peripheral blood. The source of these receptors is a man between 50 and 59 years old with acute or convalescent COVID-19. The CDR3 runs from the conserved cysteine through the conserved F or W. A D gene is named only where the DNA matches it firmly. Clone sizes are given selectively: once, few, many, or a class where the clone is expanded.

J gene: TRBJ2-2; V gene: TRBV24-1; clone size: -; D gene: -; CDR3 DNA: TGTGCCACCAGTGATGGCGGCGGAAACGCCGGGGAGCTGTTTTTT; CDR3 protein: CATSDGGGNAGELFF
J gene: TRBJ1-1; V gene: TRBV6-5; clone size: once; D gene: -; CDR3 DNA: TGTGCCAGCAGGCCGCCAACAGGGTCGGCCACTGAAGCTTTCTTT; CDR3 protein: CASRPPTGSATEAFF
J gene: TRBJ1-1; V gene: TRBV10-1; clone size: -; D gene: -; CDR3 DNA: TGCGCCAGCAGTTTCGGCGGGAACACTGAAGCTTTCTTT; CDR3 protein: CASSFGGNTEAFF
J gene: TRBJ2-2; V gene: TRBV18; clone size: -; D gene: TRBD1; CDR3 DNA: TGTGCCAGCTCACCTCAGCCCCGGACAGGGAGTACCGGGGAGCTGTTTTTT; CDR3 protein: CASSPQPRTGSTGELFF
J gene: TRBJ2-2; V gene: TRBV7-8; clone size: -; D gene: TRBD1; CDR3 DNA: TGTGCCAGCAGCTTTTCAGGGGGCGCGAACACCGGGGAGCTGTTTTTT; CDR3 protein: CASSFSGGANTGELFF
J gene: TRBJ1-2; V gene: TRBV5-1; clone size: -; D gene: -; CDR3 DNA: TGCGCCAGCAGCTTGAAGTTCGGAGGACAGCCCGTTGAAGGCTACACCTTC; CDR3 protein: CASSLKFGGQPVEGYTF
J gene: TRBJ1-6; V gene: TRBV19; clone size: -; D gene: -; CDR3 DNA: TGTGCCAGTAGGGCGAATGGACAAGCGAACAATTCACCCCTCCACTTT; CDR3 protein: CASRANGQANNSPLHF
J gene: TRBJ2-1; V gene: TRBV18; clone size: -; D gene: TRBD2; CDR3 DNA: TGTGCCAGCTCCCCGGGTAGCGGGGGCCCCTTCAATGAGCAGTTCTTC; CDR3 protein: CASSPGSGGPFNEQFF
J gene: TRBJ1-2; V gene: TRBV3-1/TRBV3-2; clone size: -; D gene: -; CDR3 DNA: TGTGCCAGCAGCCACCCAGTCGACTATGGCTACACCTTC; CDR3 protein: CASSHPVDYGYTF
J gene: TRBJ1-1; V gene: TRBV4-1; clone size: once; D gene: -; CDR3 DNA: TGCGCCAGCAGCCTCCTACTGATCATGAACACTGAAGCTTTCTTT; CDR3 protein: CASSLLLIMNTEAFF
J gene: TRBJ1-5; V gene: TRBV6-6; clone size: few; D gene: -; CDR3 DNA: TGTGCCAGCAGTACTAGCGGCAATCAGCCCCAGCATTTT; CDR3 protein: CASSTSGNQPQHF
J gene: TRBJ2-2; V gene: TRBV29-1; clone size: -; D gene: -; CDR3 DNA: TGCAGCGCTAGGTGGGCTGCTGTCACCGGGGAGCTGTTTTTT; CDR3 protein: CSARWAAVTGELFF
J gene: TRBJ1-1; V gene: TRBV18; clone size: -; D gene: -; CDR3 DNA: TGTGCCAGCTCAAGGGACATTAACACTGAAGCTTTCTTT; CDR3 protein: CASSRDINTEAFF
J gene: TRBJ1-1; V gene: TRBV18; clone size: -; D gene: TRBD1; CDR3 DNA: TGTGCCAGCTCACTGGGACAGGTGAACACTGAAGCTTTCTTT; CDR3 protein: CASSLGQVNTEAFF
J gene: TRBJ2-7; V gene: TRBV5-6; clone size: -; D gene: TRBD2; CDR3 DNA: TGTGCCAGCAGCTTGATAGCGGGGGGGCCTCGGGAGCAGTACTTC; CDR3 protein: CASSLIAGGPREQYF
J gene: TRBJ1-1; V gene: TRBV5-4; clone size: -; D gene: -; CDR3 DNA: TGTGCCAGCAGCTTGGGGGTGCAGGGTGGCACTGAAGCTTTCTTT; CDR3 protein: CASSLGVQGGTEAFF
J gene: TRBJ1-2; V gene: TRBV29-1; clone size: -; D gene: TRBD1; CDR3 DNA: TGCACCATCGAATCCCGGGACAGGATTAACTATGGCTACACCTTC; CDR3 protein: CTIESRDRINYGYTF
J gene: TRBJ1-2; V gene: TRBV28; clone size: -; D gene: -; CDR3 DNA: TGTGCCAGCAGTTTACCAGGGGTTGCCTATGGCTACACCTTC; CDR3 protein: CASSLPGVAYGYTF
J gene: TRBJ2-7; V gene: TRBV12-3/TRBV12-4; clone size: -; D gene: -; CDR3 DNA: TGTGCCAGCAGTCCCCCCGCGATCTACGAGCAGTACTTC; CDR3 protein: CASSPPAIYEQYF
J gene: TRBJ2-1; V gene: TRBV19; clone size: -; D gene: -; CDR3 DNA: TGTGCCAGTAGTAAGGGAGATGAGCAGTTCTTC; CDR3 protein: CASSKGDEQFF
J gene: TRBJ1-2; V gene: TRBV29-1; clone size: -; D gene: -; CDR3 DNA: TGCAGCGACCGGGACACTTCTAACTATGGCTACACCTTC; CDR3 protein: CSDRDTSNYGYTF
J gene: TRBJ1-2; V gene: TRBV4-1; clone size: -; D gene: -; CDR3 DNA: TGCGCCAGCAGCCAAAGCGGCTCAAACCAAGGGGGCTACACCTTC; CDR3 protein: CASSQSGSNQGGYTF
J gene: TRBJ1-4; V gene: TRBV6-6; clone size: -; D gene: TRBD1; CDR3 DNA: TGTGCCAGCAGTCCATGGACAGGTTGGGGAGCAACTAATGAAAAACTGTTTTTT; CDR3 protein: CASSPWTGWGATNEKLFF
J gene: TRBJ1-1; V gene: TRBV5-1; clone size: -; D gene: -; CDR3 DNA: TGCGCCAGCAGTCCCCAGACAGGTCTCCGCCCGGTGACCGAAGCTTTCTTT; CDR3 protein: CASSPQTGLRPVTEAFF
J gene: TRBJ1-2; V gene: TRBV5-6; clone size: -; D gene: TRBD1; CDR3 DNA: TGTGCCAGCAGCCCGGAATGGACAGGGGTGAACTATGGCTACACCTTC; CDR3 protein: CASSPEWTGVNYGYTF
J gene: TRBJ1-1; V gene: TRBV12-3/TRBV12-4; clone size: once; D gene: -; CDR3 DNA: TGTGCCAGCAGTTTTTTACAAAACACTGAAGCTTTCTTT; CDR3 protein: CASSFLQNTEAFF
J gene: TRBJ1-1; V gene: TRBV9; clone size: -; D gene: -; CDR3 DNA: TGTGCCAGCAGCGTAGTTTCACACCCGAACACTGAAGCTTTCTTT; CDR3 protein: CASSVVSHPNTEAFF
J gene: TRBJ2-1; V gene: TRBV4-1; clone size: once; D gene: TRBD1; CDR3 DNA: TGCGCCAGCAGCCAACAAGCAGGGGGCTCCTACTACAATGAGCAGTTCTTC; CDR3 protein: CASSQQAGGSYYNEQFF
J gene: TRBJ1-5; V gene: TRBV5-4; clone size: -; D gene: TRBD1; CDR3 DNA: TGTGCCAGCAGCCTAGGGGGCTCGGGTCAGCCCCAGCATTTT; CDR3 protein: CASSLGGSGQPQHF
J gene: TRBJ2-2; V gene: TRBV6-2/TRBV6-3; clone size: -; D gene: TRBD1; CDR3 DNA: TGTGCCAGCAGTTACCCGCGGATCGGACAGGAATACACCGGGGAGCTGTTTTTT; CDR3 protein: CASSYPRIGQEYTGELFF
J gene: TRBJ1-2; V gene: TRBV7-3; clone size: once; D gene: -; CDR3 DNA: TGTGCCAGCAGCCCCACCCCGGGTCTTGGCTACACCTTC; CDR3 protein: CASSPTPGLGYTF
J gene: TRBJ1-5; V gene: TRBV29-1; clone size: -; D gene: -; CDR3 DNA: TGCAGCGTTAAAGGGGGGGGGAGTGGCAATCAGCCCCAGCATTTT; CDR3 protein: CSVKGGGSGNQPQHF
J gene: TRBJ2-7; V gene: TRBV2; clone size: -; D gene: -; CDR3 DNA: TGTGCCAGCAGTGACTGGGGGGGCACAACCTACGAGCAGTACTTC; CDR3 protein: CASSDWGGTTYEQYF
J gene: TRBJ2-5; V gene: TRBV19; clone size: -; D gene: -; CDR3 DNA: TGTGCCAGTAGTACAGGGGTGCGAGAGACCCAGTACTTC; CDR3 protein: CASSTGVRETQYF
J gene: TRBJ1-1; V gene: TRBV11-2; clone size: -; D gene: -; CDR3 DNA: TGTGCCAGCAGCTTATCCAGGGGTTTGTCCACTGAAGCTTTCTTT; CDR3 protein: CASSLSRGLSTEAFF
J gene: TRBJ1-5; V gene: TRBV9; clone size: -; D gene: -; CDR3 DNA: TGTGCCAGCAGCGCTCGACCTGACGGACTGAAACCTGCCCAGCATTTT; CDR3 protein: CASSARPDGLKPAQHF
J gene: TRBJ2-1; V gene: TRBV4-2; clone size: -; D gene: -; CDR3 DNA: TGTGCCAGCACCCCGGGAGAGGGGGCGCGAAATGAGCAGTTCTTC; CDR3 protein: CASTPGEGARNEQFF
J gene: TRBJ1-4; V gene: TRBV5-5; clone size: -; D gene: TRBD1; CDR3 DNA: TGTGCCAGCAGCTTCGTCGGGACAGTTGCAACTAATGAAAAACTGTTTTTT; CDR3 protein: CASSFVGTVATNEKLFF
J gene: TRBJ2-1; V gene: TRBV11-2; clone size: -; D gene: -; CDR3 DNA: TGTGCCAGCAGCTGGGACAAGCGGGGACGTGAGCAGTTCTTC; CDR3 protein: CASSWDKRGREQFF
J gene: TRBJ1-3; V gene: TRBV2; clone size: -; D gene: -; CDR3 DNA: TGTGCCAGCCGGGGATCTGGAAACACCATATATTTT; CDR3 protein: CASRGSGNTIYF
J gene: TRBJ1-1; V gene: TRBV4-1; clone size: -; D gene: TRBD1; CDR3 DNA: TGCGCCAGCAGCCAAGATAACCGCGGCAGGGGGCTGACAAAAGCTTTCTTT; CDR3 protein: CASSQDNRGRGLTKAFF
J gene: TRBJ1-4; V gene: TRBV12-1; clone size: -; D gene: -; CDR3 DNA: TGTGCCAGCCAGTCCCGGGACTTAGTGGAAAAACTGTTTTTT; CDR3 protein: CASQSRDLVEKLFF
J gene: TRBJ1-1; V gene: TRBV4-1; clone size: once; D gene: -; CDR3 DNA: TGCGCCAGCAGCCGGGGGCCCGGGCCGTTGAACACTGAAGCTTTCTTT; CDR3 protein: CASSRGPGPLNTEAFF
J gene: TRBJ1-4; V gene: TRBV6-5; clone size: -; D gene: TRBD1; CDR3 DNA: TGTGCCAGCAGGGACTCCGGGACAGGGGATGAAAAACTGTTTTTT; CDR3 protein: CASRDSGTGDEKLFF
J gene: TRBJ2-7; V gene: TRBV5-1; clone size: few; D gene: -; CDR3 DNA: TGCGCCAGCAGCATAGGACAGACAGTCCTCGAGCAGTACTTC; CDR3 protein: CASSIGQTVLEQYF
J gene: TRBJ2-5; V gene: TRBV11-3; clone size: -; D gene: TRBD1; CDR3 DNA: TGTGCCAGCAGCCAAGACAGGGCGGAGACCCAGTACTTC; CDR3 protein: CASSQDRAETQYF
J gene: TRBJ2-1; V gene: TRBV7-2; clone size: -; D gene: -; CDR3 DNA: TGTGCCAGCAGCCTGGGGCTTAGCCTAAATGAGCAGTTCTTC; CDR3 protein: CASSLGLSLNEQFF
J gene: TRBJ1-2; V gene: TRBV20-1; clone size: once; D gene: TRBD1; CDR3 DNA: TGCAGTGCTAGTACGAGCGGGAGACAGGGCGGGTCAGCTAACTATGGCTACACCTTC; CDR3 protein: CSASTSGRQGGSANYGYTF